The rows below give T cell receptor beta chains drawn from one sample of a study of blood T cell repertoires in COVID-19. Assay: immunoSEQ multiplex PCR; the TCRdb copy retains only in-frame clones and omits some. In the table there are roughly 500,000 clones, roughly 87% of which are singletons. Sequencing input: peripheral blood. All receptors come from a man between 18 and 29 years old with COVID-19, enrolled during active disease. Each CDR3 is given with its conserved first and last residue.

V gene: TRBV11-2
J gene: TRBJ1-2
CDR3 protein: CASKPGQNYGYTF

V gene: TRBV18
J gene: TRBJ1-2
CDR3 protein: CASSPKSRQGNYGYTF

V gene: TRBV7-9
J gene: TRBJ2-5
CDR3 protein: CASSSQGRGSDETQYF

V gene: TRBV4-1
J gene: TRBJ2-1
CDR3 protein: CASSQFSLAGDEQFF

V gene: TRBV6-5
J gene: TRBJ1-6
CDR3 protein: CASSYSVVNSPLHF

V gene: TRBV5-8
J gene: TRBJ1-4
CDR3 protein: CASSLGQGNEKLFF

V gene: TRBV6-5
J gene: TRBJ2-3
CDR3 protein: CASSVGTGEEYF

V gene: TRBV14
J gene: TRBJ1-2
CDR3 protein: CASSHTGQGGNYGYTF

V gene: TRBV3-1/TRBV3-2
J gene: TRBJ2-2
CDR3 protein: CASSTTGELFF

V gene: TRBV19
J gene: TRBJ1-1
CDR3 protein: CASSIRGQMNTEAFF

V gene: TRBV5-5
J gene: TRBJ1-1
CDR3 protein: CASSLYRGGNTEAFF

V gene: TRBV5-6
J gene: TRBJ2-3
CDR3 protein: CASSLVGTSGTTQYF

V gene: TRBV13
J gene: TRBJ2-7
CDR3 protein: CASSSYKGPYEQYF

V gene: TRBV5-6
J gene: TRBJ2-3
CDR3 protein: CASSFPYSSASTDTQYF

V gene: TRBV24-1
J gene: TRBJ2-1
CDR3 protein: CATSDELQDSSYNEQFF

V gene: TRBV12-3/TRBV12-4
J gene: TRBJ2-3
CDR3 protein: CASSYTYEQYF

V gene: TRBV19
J gene: TRBJ2-5
CDR3 protein: CASSEGAETQYF

V gene: TRBV2
J gene: TRBJ2-7
CDR3 protein: CASSEAWLAGGSSYEQYF

V gene: TRBV19
J gene: TRBJ1-5
CDR3 protein: CASSIGLRGNQPQHF

V gene: TRBV5-1
J gene: TRBJ2-5
CDR3 protein: CASRGVETQYF

V gene: TRBV5-6
J gene: TRBJ1-2
CDR3 protein: CASRTRRSYGYTF

V gene: TRBV10-2
J gene: TRBJ2-3
CDR3 protein: CASEDRGTDTQYF

V gene: TRBV28
J gene: TRBJ1-5
CDR3 protein: CASSYRDIMHF

V gene: TRBV4-1
J gene: TRBJ1-5
CDR3 protein: CASSQGLNQPQHF

V gene: TRBV24-1
J gene: TRBJ2-5
CDR3 protein: CATSDSGGWDETQYF

V gene: TRBV10-2
J gene: TRBJ1-4
CDR3 protein: CASSGSEEKLFF

V gene: TRBV28
J gene: TRBJ2-1
CDR3 protein: CASRSWTSGSNEQFF

V gene: TRBV9
J gene: TRBJ1-6
CDR3 protein: CASSVKSTGNSPLHF

V gene: TRBV15
J gene: TRBJ1-4
CDR3 protein: CATSRDRATNEKLFF

V gene: TRBV19
J gene: TRBJ1-2
CDR3 protein: CASSPTGDSGGYTF

V gene: TRBV5-1
J gene: TRBJ2-3
CDR3 protein: CASSSRAGTIPDTQYF

V gene: TRBV13
J gene: TRBJ2-1
CDR3 protein: CASSLEGGGSYNEQFF

V gene: TRBV5-1
J gene: TRBJ2-1
CDR3 protein: CASSPSGLAGGITEQFF

V gene: TRBV10-2
J gene: TRBJ1-6
CDR3 protein: CASSKDRPYNSPLHF

V gene: TRBV9
J gene: TRBJ2-3
CDR3 protein: CASSVQRWGGGTDTQYF

V gene: TRBV24-1
J gene: TRBJ2-5
CDR3 protein: CATSDSLAGGETQYF

V gene: TRBV21-1
J gene: TRBJ2-5
CDR3 protein: CASSKGPEQETQYF

V gene: TRBV19
J gene: TRBJ1-1
CDR3 protein: CASSIGGIYTEAFF

V gene: TRBV6-1
J gene: TRBJ1-6
CDR3 protein: CASSAPGQGSYNSPLHF

V gene: TRBV6-5
J gene: TRBJ2-5
CDR3 protein: CASSYSRTGRETQYF

V gene: TRBV4-1
J gene: TRBJ1-2
CDR3 protein: CASSQPVSQYYGYTF

V gene: TRBV28
J gene: TRBJ2-6
CDR3 protein: CASRRGGNSGANVLTF

V gene: TRBV3-1/TRBV3-2
J gene: TRBJ2-3
CDR3 protein: CASSQELQGSDTQYF

V gene: TRBV7-8
J gene: TRBJ2-7
CDR3 protein: CASSFSGQDSYEQYF

V gene: TRBV5-5
J gene: TRBJ1-4
CDR3 protein: CASSRGVEKLFF

V gene: TRBV6-6
J gene: TRBJ2-7
CDR3 protein: CASSYSLAVGSYEQYF

V gene: TRBV30
J gene: TRBJ1-1
CDR3 protein: CAWNKQGWGTEAFF

V gene: TRBV6-5
J gene: TRBJ2-2
CDR3 protein: CASSYLSGATSGELFF

V gene: TRBV6-5
J gene: TRBJ2-2
CDR3 protein: CASNTGLTGELFF

V gene: TRBV7-9
J gene: TRBJ2-3
CDR3 protein: CASSTETSGRVTDTQYF

V gene: TRBV15
J gene: TRBJ1-1
CDR3 protein: CAARAGLDTEAFF

V gene: TRBV2
J gene: TRBJ1-5
CDR3 protein: CASSSQGNSNQPQHF

V gene: TRBV9
J gene: TRBJ2-1
CDR3 protein: CASSVVPEGAYNEQFF

V gene: TRBV3-1/TRBV3-2
J gene: TRBJ2-7
CDR3 protein: CASSRRDSSYEQYF

V gene: TRBV15
J gene: TRBJ2-1
CDR3 protein: CATSRDLDRVGNEQFF

V gene: TRBV19
J gene: TRBJ2-2
CDR3 protein: CASSIRSGGTNTGELFF

V gene: TRBV7-2
J gene: TRBJ2-7
CDR3 protein: CASSLGPFFDEQYF